The 18 T cell receptor beta chains given below trace back to one sample, sequenced in a study of breast tumors, draining lymph nodes, adjacent tissues. Samples came from axillary lymph nodes draining the breast cancer. One entry per CDR3 protein, called by TCRdb with MiXCR from the multiplex PCR reads. The data contain roughly 130,000 distinct CDR3 sequences, approximately 20% of them singletons. The sample taken for sequencing was axillary lymph node tissue. These receptors were collected from a female donor with breast cancer. Some clones in this sample may be carry-over from other donors' samples.

Many counts were recorded for this clonotype. This rearrangement joins TRBV7-2 to TRBJ2-1, with 12 nucleotides matching TRBD2. CDR1 is SGHTA and CDR2 is FQGNSA in the germline V gene. With 6 bases clipped from V and 2 bases from J, the junction kept 5 bases outside the gene matches. The CDR3 has 16 amino acids. DNA for the CDR3: TGTGCCAGCAGACTACTAGCGGGAGGTACCTACAATGAGCAGTTCTTC. This gives the protein CASRLLAGGTYNEQFF.

Regarding this clonotype: With a much larger clone just one base away, this may be a read error. J is TRBJ1-4 and V is TRBV14; the D is unclear. Looked up from germline, CDR1 is SGHDN and CDR2 is FVKESK. Trimming pared 3 bases from V and 0 bases from J, leaving 8 bases between. This CDR3 comprises 15 residues. CDR3 nucleotides: TGTGCCAGCAGCCAGTACGGTGCAACTAATGAAAAACTGTTTTTT. Its protein product is CASSQYGATNEKLFF.

Of note for this clonotype: This sequence may be a read error, since a much larger clone differs from it by one base. The V and J genes are TRBV11-2 and TRBJ2-7; either TRBD1 or TRBD2 may fit D (6 bases each). CDR1 is SGHAT and CDR2 is FQNNGV in the germline V gene. The CDR3 sequence is 14 residues long. The CDR3 coding sequence is TGTGCCAGCGGCTTTAGCGGAGGGGGCTACGAGCAGTACTTC. Residues: CASGFSGGGYEQYF.

This clonotype was recorded many times. The chain has TRBV12-3 or TRBV12-4 and TRBJ1-5; D call uncertain. The V gene lost 5 bases and the J gene lost 1 base, with 12 bases spanning the gap. CDR3 length: 15 residues. As DNA, the CDR3 is TGTGCCAGCAGTGAAGGGATTTCAAGCAATCAGCCCCAGCATTTT. This translates into CASSEGISSNQPQHF.

The sample holds many counts of this clonotype. This chain links TRBV9 with TRBJ2-6, with 8 bases aligning to TRBD1. V lost 3 bases to trimming and J lost 3 bases; unmatched junction nucleotides: 5. Germline V lookup: CDR1 SGDLS, CDR2 YYNGEE. The CDR3 covers 16 residues. The CDR3 region has the DNA TGTGCCAGCAGCGCCAGGGGGCGGTTTGGGGCCAACGTCCTGACTTTC. Translating it yields CASSARGRFGANVLTF.

In the case of this clonotype: The final CDR3 position lacks the conserved phenylalanine or tryptophan, pointing to a likely read error. The chain recombines TRBV5-4 with TRBJ1-5; D is unclear. Germline CDR1 reads SGHNT; CDR2 reads YYREEE (reference sequence). This CDR3 has 13 amino acids. V dropped 2 bases and J dropped 5 bases, with 8 bases sitting between them. Here the CDR3 reads CASSLGGDQPQHL. CDR3 DNA sequence: TGTGCCAGCAGCTTAGGCGGGGATCAGCCCCAGCATCTT.

The J gene is TRBJ1-1, the V gene TRBV11-3; D gene unclear. CDR1 SGHNT and CDR2 YENEEA come from the germline V gene. The CDR3 runs to 15 residues. V was cut by 1 base and J by 1 base, with 10 bases left in between. CDR3 in amino acids: CASSLGGRTNTEAFF. CDR3 coding DNA: TGTGCCAGCAGCTTAGGTGGACGGACGAACACTGAAGCTTTCTTT. Supplemented by reference TRBV11-3 and TRBJ1-1, the full variable domain reads EAGVVQSPRYKIIEKKQPVAFWCNPISGHNTLYWYLQNLGQGPELLIRYENEEAVDDSQLPKDRFSAERLKGVDSTLKIQPAELGDSAVYLCASSLGGRTNTEAFFGQGTRLTVV.

The CDR3 nucleotides read TGTGCCAGCAGTGCCGCCCAGGGGGCCGCCGGGGAGCTGTTTTTT. As protein: CASSAAQGAAGELFF. This chain joins TRBV7-6 and TRBJ2-2; 8 bases are shared with TRBD1. V lost 6 bases to trimming and J lost 6 bases; unmatched junction nucleotides: 9. CDR3 length: 15 amino acids. CDR1 SGHVS and CDR2 FNYEAQ come from the germline V gene. The variable domain in full, with the rest retrieved from reference TRBV7-6 and TRBJ2-2, is GAGVSQSPRYKVTKRGQDVALRCDPISGHVSLYWYRQALGQGPEFLTYFNYEAQQDKSGLPNDRFSAERPEGSISTLTIQRTEQRDSAMYRCASSAAQGAAGELFFGEGSRLTVL.

The rearrangement uses TRBV3-1 and TRBJ1-3; possibly TRBD1 for D (6 bases). V gave up 2 bases and J gave up 4 bases, with 18 bases separating them. This CDR3 spans 17 amino acids. Germline CDR1 reads LGHDT; CDR2 reads YNNKEL (reference sequence). Here the CDR3 DNA reads TGTGCCAGCAGCCAAAGTTCGGGACACCTTATCGGAAACACCATATATTTT. Its translation is CASSQSSGHLIGNTIYF.

This clonotype was counted ten times or more. The chain is built from TRBV7-2 and TRBJ2-2; D remains ambiguous. Germline loops: CDR1 SGHTA, CDR2 FQGNSA. V was trimmed by 4 bases and J by 6 bases, leaving 6 bases between them. This CDR3 is 12 amino acids long. The CDR3 loop reads CASSSDPGELFF. CDR3 sequence (DNA): TGTGCCAGCAGCTCAGATCCCGGGGAGCTGTTTTTT.

As to this clonotype: This may be a read error: a much more frequent sequence differs by one nucleotide. The chain combines TRBV15 with TRBJ1-4; 9 bases fit TRBD1. CDR1 and CDR2 (germline): LNHNV, YYDKDF (reference sequence). There are 15 residues in the CDR3. The CDR3: CATRDRGSTDEKLFF. The CDR3 DNA is TGTGCCACCAGGGACAGGGGATCAACTGATGAAAAACTGTTTTTT.

This clonotype was counted only a few times. One end of the junction is discordant with germline, which a read error may explain. The chain joins TRBV3-1 to TRBJ2-5; unclear D gene. CDR3 length equals 18 residues. The V gene's germline CDR1 is LGHDT and CDR2 YNNKEL (reference sequence). The CDR3 nucleotides read TGTGCCAGCAGTCAAGCTCCCTCTAGTTTGTCTTCCCAAGAGACCCAGTACTTC. It yields the protein CASSQAPSSLSSQETQYF.

This rearrangement joins TRBV28 to TRBJ1-2; D perhaps matches TRBD1 (6 bases). The CDR3 runs to 13 residues. V was trimmed by 2 bases and J by 5 bases, leaving 9 bases between them. CDR1 is MDHEN, CDR2 SYDVKM, per germline. The CDR3 spells CASSLQGWYGYTF. The CDR3 DNA follows: TGTGCCAGCAGTTTACAGGGGTGGTATGGCTACACCTTC.

This clonotype has at least ten counts. The gene calls are TRBV20-1 and TRBJ2-7; the match to TRBD2 covers 7 bases. Per the germline V gene, CDR1 is DFQATT and CDR2 is SNEGSKA (reference sequence). The CDR3 length is 15 residues. The junction had 5 bases not matched to a gene; V was cut back by 0 bases and J by 0 bases. The CDR3 spells CSARDPSGGSYEQYF. The CDR3 nucleotides are TGCAGTGCTAGAGATCCATCGGGAGGCTCCTACGAGCAGTACTTC.

This clonotype has at least ten counts. V usage is TRBV7-9 and J usage is TRBJ2-1, with 8 bases lining up with TRBD2. With V trimmed by 0 bases and J by 0 bases, 10 bases remained unmatched. Germline loops: CDR1 SEHNR, CDR2 FQNEAQ (reference sequence). This CDR3 comprises 19 residues. CDR3 in amino acids: CASSLAVRTSKYSYNEQFF. For the CDR3, the DNA is TGTGCCAGCAGCTTAGCCGTCCGGACTAGCAAATACTCCTACAATGAGCAGTTCTTC.

About this clonotype itself: A read error is possible here, since a much larger clone lies one base away. The rearrangement links TRBV6-1 to TRBJ1-4, with D unclear. The germline gives CDR1 MNHNS, CDR2 SASEGT. The CDR3 sequence is 13 residues long. As DNA, the CDR3 is TGTGTCAGCAGTGAGTATGTCGATGAAAAACTGTTTTTT. The encoded protein is CVSSEYVDEKLFF.

In its sample, this clonotype was seen many times. The chain employs TRBV27 and TRBJ1-6; D call uncertain. The V gene lost 10 bases and the J gene lost 10 bases, with 2 bases spanning the gap. This CDR3 is built from 8 residues. From germline, CDR1 is MNHEY and CDR2 SMNVEV (reference sequence). DNA of the CDR3: TGTGCCACCTCACCCCTCCACTTT. It is translated as CATSPLHF.

The chain links TRBV30 to TRBJ2-6; D may be TRBD2 (5 bases). The CDR3 loop spans 15 amino acids. CDR1 and CDR2 from the germline V gene are GTSNPN and SVGIG (reference sequence). Trimming pared 0 bases from V and 0 bases from J, leaving 6 bases between. CDR3 DNA: TGTGCCTGGAGTGTCCGGGGCTCTGGGGCCAACGTCCTGACTTTC. Translating gives CAWSVRGSGANVLTF.